Sample share makes the clone carrying this T cell receptor beta chain medium-sized. Its antigen is currently unknown. These data belong to a study of liver allograft versus peripheral blood T cells. Study summary: Repertoires from peripheral blood of liver transplant recipients were compared with those inside their transplanted livers. Findings and limits, study-wide: The authors reported that T cell receptor repertoires inside liver allografts differed from those in peripheral blood.

The CDR3 spans 13 residues. Germline-derived CDR1 and CDR2 are SEHNR and FQNEAQ (reference sequence). Trimming cost V 5 bases and J 4 bases, with 9 bases left between them. TCRdb reprocessed the reads with MiXCR, giving one entry per CDR3 protein. The table records around 9,100 distinct CDR3 sequences, about 15% of them present only once. The origin of this receptor is a human patient who had a liver transplant. Some of the T cells may derive from the graft donor. V gene TRBV7-9 combines with J gene TRBJ2-1; weak D call: TRBD1 (6 bases). The CDR3 is CASSSGQYNEQFF. For the CDR3, the DNA is TGTGCCAGCAGCAGCGGACAGTACAATGAGCAGTTCTTC.